This T cell receptor (beta chain) was found in a study of T-cell reconstitution after alpha-beta-depleted transplantation in children. This CDR3 comprises 14 residues. Losses at the gene ends were 5 bases for V and 3 bases for J; bases not matched to a gene: 7. Note on this clonotype: The antigen remains unidentified.

Unique molecular identifiers were used in preparing the TCRbeta library. TCRdb fed the PCR reads into MiXCR, producing one record per CDR3 protein. The sample has 81,000 or so distinct CDR3 sequences, roughly a sixth seen once; the top ten hold less than 20%. The study's findings and limits: Surviving thymic progenitors and recipient T cells were the source of high TCRbeta diversity at day 60 in some patients. Once a year had passed after transplant, T-cell counts and diversity came mostly from newly produced T cells. Several hundred expanded graft clones reportedly supplied alpha-beta T cells about two months after transplant.

V usage is TRBV12-3 or TRBV12-4 and J usage is TRBJ2-7; 7 bases map to TRBD1. The TCR sequence derives from a male patient aged 2 to 10 who had a stem cell transplant for acute lymphoblastic leukemia, so the T cells may come from the graft donor. The sample was PBMCs, mostly from graft donor cells, taken 180 days after TCRalphabeta/CD19-depleted stem cell transplant. The CDR3 loop is CASSLRDSFYEQYF. Written as DNA, the CDR3 is TGTGCCAGCAGTCTTCGGGACAGCTTCTACGAGCAGTACTTC.